These 32 T cell receptor beta chains were all obtained from the same sample, sequenced in a study of blood T cell repertoires in COVID-19. Clones were read by immunoSEQ multiplex PCR, and TCRdb kept only the in-frame ones, dropping some. The sample lists some 180,000 clones, around 80% occurring once. The sample taken for sequencing was PBMCs or T cells enriched from blood (not recorded which). These receptor sequences come from a man aged 55 to 70 who had been exposed to COVID-19.

The chain combines TRBV25-1 with TRBJ2-2; possible D gene TRBD2, 5 bases. Germline CDR1 MGHDK, CDR2 SYGVNS. This CDR3 has 15 amino acids. Trimming stripped 3 bases from V and 4 bases from J, with 12 bases between. The CDR3 loop is CASSELSSTTGELFF. CDR3 sequence (DNA): TGTGCCAGCAGTGAGCTATCTAGCACCACCGGGGAGCTGTTTTTT.

CDR3 in amino acids: CATGGPTNEKLFF. The CDR3 DNA reads TGTGCCACGGGGGGGCCAACTAATGAAAAACTGTTTTTT. The rearrangement uses TRBV15 and TRBJ1-4; D is possibly TRBD1 (6 bases). This CDR3 comprises 13 residues. Germline lookup yields CDR1 LNHNV and CDR2 YYDKDF (reference sequence). Trimming cost V 9 bases and J 0 bases, with 8 bases left between them.

V gene TRBV7-2 combines with J gene TRBJ1-2; 8 bases fit TRBD1. V lost 8 bases to trimming and J lost 1 base; unmatched junction nucleotides: 3. CDR3 length equals 13 residues. The germline CDR1 and CDR2 sequences are SGHTA and FQGNSA. The CDR3 sequence is CASGTGRNYGYTF. The DNA for the CDR3 is TGTGCCAGCGGGACAGGACGTAACTATGGCTACACCTTC.

J is TRBJ1-2 and V is TRBV3-1 (or the pseudogene TRBV3-2); 7 nucleotides align to TRBD1. Germline lookup yields CDR1 LGHDT and CDR2 YNNKEL (reference sequence). The CDR3 is 16 residues long. The junction had 16 bases not matched to a gene; V was cut back by 4 bases and J by 8 bases. CDR3 amino acids: CASSPQQDSGGVGYTF. CDR3 sequence (DNA): TGTGCCAGCAGCCCACAGCAGGACTCAGGGGGAGTCGGCTACACCTTC.

This clone was seen once. V is TRBV5-6 and J is TRBJ2-7; D remains ambiguous. The ends were cut back, 1 base at V and 0 bases at J, with 11 bases in the middle. Germline assignment: CDR1 SGHDT and CDR2 YYEEEE. The CDR3 consists of 15 residues. The DNA of the CDR3 is TGTGCCAGCAGCTTGATAGATTCGAGCTCCTACGAGCAGTACTTC. Translating it yields CASSLIDSSSYEQYF.

This chain connects TRBV6-2 or TRBV6-3 to TRBJ1-1; a possible D gene is TRBD1 (5 bases). The V end lost 5 bases, the J end lost 1 base, and 14 bases lay between the germline ends. The CDR3 contains 15 residues. The germline V gene encodes CDR1 MNHEY and CDR2 SVGEGT. CDR3 coding DNA: TGTGCCAGCAGTCCCCAGGGTTCCGGGAACACTGAAGCTTTCTTT. Protein sequence: CASSPQGSGNTEAFF.

The J gene is TRBJ2-2, the V gene TRBV19; 8 bases agree with TRBD2. The germline V gene encodes CDR1 LNHDA and CDR2 SQIVND (reference sequence). V was pared by 0 bases and J by 4 bases, with 7 bases of the junction left unmatched. The CDR3 loop spans 17 amino acids. The CDR3 region has the DNA TGTGCCAGTAGTATAGACCTCGCGGGAGGTGGCACCGGGGAGCTGTTTTTT. Amino acid sequence: CASSIDLAGGGTGELFF.

For the CDR3, the DNA is TGTGCCAGCAGCGTAGGTTTCTTAGGTTTAGGGGAGGAAGAAAAACTGTTTTTT. The encoded protein is CASSVGFLGLGEEEKLFF. V is TRBV9 and J is TRBJ1-4; D possibly corresponds to TRBD1 (5 bases). The V gene's germline CDR1 is SGDLS and CDR2 YYNGEE. This CDR3 region has 18 residues. The germline V and J ends were trimmed by 0 bases and 8 bases, with 23 bases remaining between them.

V gene TRBV19 combines with J gene TRBJ2-7, with D maybe TRBD1 (5 bases). The germline CDR1 and CDR2 sequences are LNHDA and SQIVND (reference sequence). Deletions cut 6 bases from V and 2 bases from J, with 14 bases between. The CDR3 has 14 amino acids. The DNA of the CDR3 is TGTGCCAGTAGCGTTCCACAGGTTCCCTACGAGCAGTACTTC. It yields the protein CASSVPQVPYEQYF.

The chain joins TRBV27 to TRBJ1-5; 9 positions match TRBD1. Per germline, CDR1 MNHEY and CDR2 SMNVEV (reference sequence). The trim removed 6 bases at V and 4 bases at J, leaving 7 bases unmatched. The CDR3 totals 15 residues. The CDR3 DNA reads TGTGCCAGCAGAAGGGACAGGGACAGGAATCAGCCCCAGCATTTT. Its translation is CASRRDRDRNQPQHF.

The chain couples TRBV11-2 to TRBJ1-6, with 8 bases matching TRBD1. Unmatched junction bases numbered 21, after V lost 5 bases and J lost 12 bases. The germline gives CDR1 SGHAT, CDR2 FQNNGV. The CDR3 covers 18 residues. The CDR3 spells CASSPMIGTGLAGGPLHF. DNA of the CDR3: TGTGCCAGCAGCCCGATGATAGGGACAGGCCTTGCCGGGGGACCCCTCCACTTT.

The rearrangement joins TRBV30 to TRBJ1-5; maybe TRBD1 (5 bases). The CDR3 has 18 residues. V gave up 1 base and J gave up 0 bases, with 19 bases separating them. Germline CDR1 is GTSNPN and CDR2 is SVGIG (reference sequence). The DNA of the CDR3 is TGTGCCTGGAGTGCACAGACAGCCGTTTACTCTAGCAATCAGCCCCAGCATTTT. Translated: CAWSAQTAVYSSNQPQHF.

V usage is TRBV12-3 or TRBV12-4 and J usage is TRBJ2-3; D gene unclear. This CDR3 is 12 amino acids long. The V and J ends lost 7 bases and 1 base respectively, with 6 bases between them. The CDR3 DNA reads as TGTGCCAGCATGGGCCGCACAGATACGCAGTATTTT. Its translation is CASMGRTDTQYF.

The V and J genes are TRBV5-8 and TRBJ2-3; 9 bases agree with TRBD2. J gave up 5 bases and V 4 bases, and 14 bases lay outside the gene matches. In germline, CDR1 is SGHTS, CDR2 YDEGEE. CDR3 size: 17 residues. DNA for the CDR3: TGTGCCAGCAGCCCGACGACTAGCGGAGGAGGCCGAGATACGCAGTATTTT. Residues: CASSPTTSGGGRDTQYF. The whole variable domain, remainder taken from reference TRBV5-8 and TRBJ2-3, is EAGVTQSPTHLIKTRGQQATLRCSPISGHTSVYWYQQALGLGLQFLLWYDEGEERNRGNFPPRFSGRQFPNYSSELNVNALELEDSALYLCASSPTTSGGGRDTQYFGPGTRLTVL.

The chain joins TRBV2 to TRBJ1-6; D may be TRBD1 (6 bases). CDR1 and CDR2 (germline): SNHLY, FYNNEI. V lost 5 bases and J 0 bases, leaving 8 bases between the germline ends. The CDR3 is 15 amino acids. The CDR3 spells CASSPDSSYNSPLHF. The CDR3 nucleotides are TGTGCCAGCAGTCCGGACAGCTCCTATAATTCACCCCTCCACTTT.

The rearrangement uses TRBV5-1 and TRBJ2-1; the match to TRBD2 covers 8 bases. The CDR3 length is 15 residues. V dropped 1 base and J dropped 10; count of bases not matched to a gene: 10. Germline V lookup: CDR1 SGHRS, CDR2 YFSETQ. CDR3 protein: CASSLLAGGSGEQFF. The CDR3, as DNA: TGCGCCAGCAGCTTGTTGGCGGGAGGATCTGGCGAGCAGTTCTTC.

The chain joins TRBV7-9 to TRBJ2-5; D gene ambiguous. Between the trimmed V and J ends, which lost 5 bases and 5 bases, there was a span of 24 bases. The CDR3 spans 17 residues. Germline assignment: CDR1 SEHNR and CDR2 FQNEAQ (reference sequence). The CDR3 DNA follows: TGTGCCAGCAGCCCCGAGTTCGTCCAGGTTCGATGGGAGACCCAGTACTTC. Translated: CASSPEFVQVRWETQYF.

V gene TRBV9 combines with J gene TRBJ2-5, with D maybe TRBD1 (6 bases). Trimming shortened V by 0 bases and J by 3 bases, and 18 bases separated the two germline ends. The CDR3 length is 17 residues. Germline CDR1 is SGDLS and CDR2 is YYNGEE. Here the CDR3 reads CASSVGWDSQGKETQYF. The CDR3 nucleotides are TGTGCCAGCAGCGTAGGGTGGGATTCACAGGGTAAAGAGACCCAGTACTTC.

The chain couples TRBV20-1 to TRBJ2-5, with a possible D match to TRBD2 (5 bases). Trimming took 3 bases from V and 4 from J, leaving 15 bases between them. This CDR3 is 14 amino acids long. CDR1 DFQATT and CDR2 SNEGSKA come from the germline V gene (reference sequence). The CDR3 nucleotides are TGCAGTGCTAGTAATGGGAGCTGGGGAGAGACCCAGTACTTC. This gives the protein CSASNGSWGETQYF.

The genes are TRBV30 and TRBJ1-2; the D gene is possibly TRBD1 (5 bases). The CDR3 has 15 amino acids. Germline CDR1 GTSNPN, CDR2 SVGIG (reference sequence). With 0 bases removed from V and 1 base from J, the gap between germline ends came to 12 bases. The CDR3 reads CAWSVMGGLNYGYTF. The CDR3 DNA reads as TGTGCCTGGAGTGTAATGGGGGGACTTAACTATGGCTACACCTTC.

The chain has TRBV9 and TRBJ1-6; D not certain. Germline V CDR1 and CDR2: SGDLS, YYNGEE. Trimming stripped 3 bases from V and 10 bases from J, with 11 bases between. The CDR3 has 13 residues. The CDR3 DNA follows: TGTGCCAGCAGCGCCGGTGGCGGCTCACCCCTCCACTTT. Its protein product is CASSAGGGSPLHF.

This clone was recorded a few times. The J gene is TRBJ2-1, the V gene TRBV10-1; TRBD1 might be the D (5 bases). CDR3 length: 16 amino acids. The V gene lost 4 bases and the J gene lost 5 bases, with 18 bases spanning the gap. The germline CDR1 and CDR2 sequences are WNHNN and SYGVQD (reference sequence). CDR3 amino acids: CASSGRPGSPDNEQFF. For the CDR3, the DNA is TGCGCCAGCAGTGGACGGCCAGGGTCCCCAGACAATGAGCAGTTCTTC.

The J gene is TRBJ2-3, the V gene TRBV11-3; 12 bases line up with TRBD2. From germline, CDR1 is SGHNT and CDR2 YENEEA. Germline trimming cut 5 bases from V and 0 bases from J; bases unmatched to any gene: 12. This CDR3 comprises 19 residues. CDR3 in DNA: TGTGCCAGCAGCCACGGAGACGGACTAGCGGGAACCAGCACAGATACGCAGTATTTT. It yields the protein CASSHGDGLAGTSTDTQYF.

The rearrangement links TRBV7-6 to TRBJ2-7; 12 bases align to TRBD2. The CDR3 totals 17 residues. Trimming took 5 bases from V and 4 from J; bases not matched to a gene: 12. Germline loops: CDR1 SGHVS, CDR2 FNYEAQ. CDR3 residues: CASSPLTTSGSKYEQYF. The CDR3 DNA reads TGTGCCAGCAGCCCATTGACGACTAGCGGGAGTAAGTACGAGCAGTACTTC.

By frequency in the sample, this clone is medium-sized. V gene TRBV6-1 combines with J gene TRBJ2-7; D is possibly TRBD2 (6 bases). V was shortened by 1 base and J by 0 bases, with 10 bases between the two germline ends. Germline lookup yields CDR1 MNHNS and CDR2 SASEGT. The length of the CDR3 is 15 residues. The CDR3 DNA is TGTGCCAGCAGTGAAGAAAGCGGGTCCTCCTACGAGCAGTACTTC. This encodes CASSEESGSSYEQYF.

This clone showed up just once. The rearrangement joins TRBV9 to TRBJ1-1; 7 nucleotides line up with TRBD1. The J segment lost 1 base and the V segment lost 3 bases, leaving 6 bases of the junction unmatched. This CDR3 contains 15 residues. The germline gives CDR1 SGDLS, CDR2 YYNGEE. The CDR3 DNA follows: TGTGCCAGCAGCGCCTATGGGACAGCGAACACTGAAGCTTTCTTT. It yields the protein CASSAYGTANTEAFF.

J is TRBJ2-7 and V is TRBV12-3 or TRBV12-4; possible D gene TRBD2, 5 bases. V was pared by 6 bases and J by 1 base, with 10 bases between. The CDR3 has 13 residues. The CDR3, as DNA: TGTGCCAGCAGCCGCGGGTTATCCTACGAGCAGTACTTC. Translated, it gives CASSRGLSYEQYF.

In its sample, this clone was seen a few times. This CDR3 reads CASSPGRGLGYEQYF. Here the CDR3 DNA reads TGTGCCAGCAGTCCAGGCAGGGGGCTAGGCTACGAGCAGTACTTC. This chain uses TRBV27 with TRBJ2-7; 8 bases match TRBD1. This CDR3 is built from 15 residues. The V and J ends lost 5 bases and 3 bases, in that order; junction bases with no gene match: 9. CDR1 is MNHEY and CDR2 is SMNVEV in the germline V gene (reference sequence).

The chain recombines TRBV27 with TRBJ2-3; D is uncertain. Germline CDR1 is MNHEY and CDR2 is SMNVEV (reference sequence). Trimming stripped 5 bases from V and 8 bases from J, with 11 bases between. This CDR3 has 12 amino acids. The CDR3 DNA reads TGTGCCAGCAGTAGAATGACGGGTACGCAGTATTTT. Its translation: CASSRMTGTQYF.

The genes are TRBV9 and TRBJ2-3; D is undetermined. V was cut by 3 bases and J by 2 bases, with 10 bases left in between. In germline, CDR1 is SGDLS, CDR2 YYNGEE. CDR3 length: 14 residues. The CDR3 coding sequence is TGTGCCAGCAGCGAGTGGAGCTTCACAGATACGCAGTATTTT. This encodes CASSEWSFTDTQYF.

This rearrangement joins TRBV5-4 to TRBJ2-5; 11 bases align to TRBD2. V shed 2 bases, J shed 2 bases, and the junction held 5 bases outside the gene matches. CDR1 is SGHNT, CDR2 YYREEE, per germline (reference sequence). This CDR3 is built from 16 residues. In DNA form, the CDR3 reads TGTGCCAGCAGCTTTCCGGGACTAGCGGAACAAGAGACCCAGTACTTC. Amino acid sequence: CASSFPGLAEQETQYF.

V and J are TRBV11-2 and TRBJ1-1; 11 bases agree with TRBD1. The CDR3 is made up of 15 amino acids. CDR1 SGHAT and CDR2 FQNNGV come from the germline V gene. V was clipped by 1 base and J by 4 bases; unmatched bases: 2. CDR3 residues: CASSLGGTGGTEAFF. The CDR3 DNA is TGTGCCAGCAGCTTAGGGGGGACAGGGGGCACTGAAGCTTTCTTT.